The 11 T cell receptor beta chains listed next were all sequenced from one sample in a study of vaccination and CD4 T cells after COVID-19. The treatment here: roughly 11-day PBMC culture with coronavirus spike peptide pools or control peptides (ViraFEST assay). No antigen is known for these receptors. Cultured CD4+ T cells had their DNA profiled by the Oncomine TCR Beta short-read assay. TCRdb reanalysed the PCR reads using MiXCR and keeps one entry per CDR3 protein. The table has roughly 11,000 distinct CDR3 sequences, 45% to 65% seen once. Sample: CD4+ T cells from blood, cultured in vitro. The source of these receptors is a human donor who had recovered from COVID-19.

The rearrangement links TRBV7-2 to TRBJ2-7; D is uncertain. V was shortened by 2 bases and J by 2 bases, with 19 bases between the two germline ends. The CDR3 length is 17 residues. Germline V gene data show CDR1 as SGHTA and CDR2 as FQGNSA. The CDR3 protein is CASSLNSPVAVPYEQYF. The CDR3 region has the DNA TGTGCCAGCAGCTTAAATTCCCCGGTGGCAGTTCCCTACGAGCAGTACTTC. The whole variable domain, remainder taken from reference TRBV7-2 and TRBJ2-7, is GAGVSQSPSNKVTEKGKDVELRCDPISGHTALYWYRQSLGQGLEFLIYFQGNSAPDKSGLPSDRFSAERTGGSVSTLTIQRTQQEDSAVYLCASSLNSPVAVPYEQYFGPGTRLTVT.

V and J are TRBV30 and TRBJ1-5, with D unresolved. Germline values: CDR1 GTSNPN, CDR2 SVGIG (reference sequence). V shed 3 bases and J shed 2 bases, with 11 bases lying between them. The CDR3 has 14 residues. CDR3 coding DNA: TGTGCCTGGAGCCAAGCGGCCGGCAATCAGCCCCAGCATTTT. Its protein product is CAWSQAAGNQPQHF.

This clonotype was seen more than once but under ten times. The rearrangement links TRBV7-6 to TRBJ1-2, with TRBD1 matching over 8 bases. Germline values: CDR1 SGHVS, CDR2 FNYEAQ. The CDR3 loop spans 15 amino acids. Trimming took 5 bases from V and 2 from J; bases not matched to a gene: 7. CDR3 in DNA: TGTGCCAGCAGCCTCACTTACAGGGGGAACTATGGCTACACCTTC. Its protein product is CASSLTYRGNYGYTF. The variable domain in full, completed from reference TRBV7-6 and TRBJ1-2, reads GAGVSQSPRYKVTKRGQDVALRCDPISGHVSLYWYRQALGQGPEFLTYFNYEAQQDKSGLPNDRFSAERPEGSISTLTIQRTEQRDSAMYRCASSLTYRGNYGYTFGSGTRLTVV.

The V gene is TRBV18, the J gene TRBJ1-2; no clear D gene. CDR1 is KGHSH and CDR2 is LQKENI in the germline V gene. Trimming removed 5 bases at V and 3 bases at J, with 10 bases between. The CDR3 consists of 13 residues. CDR3 DNA sequence: TGTGCCAGCTCAAGGACGGCGGACTATGGCTACACCTTC. Amino acids: CASSRTADYGYTF.

This chain connects TRBV19 to TRBJ1-6, with unresolved D. With 7 bases removed from V and 1 base from J, the gap between germline ends came to 8 bases. CDR1 is LNHDA, CDR2 SQIVND, per germline (reference sequence). This CDR3 region has 14 residues. The CDR3 DNA reads as TGTGCCAGTACCACCGTTTCCTATAATTCACCCCTCCACTTT. It is translated as CASTTVSYNSPLHF.

This clonotype was detected only a few times. The chain has TRBV4-1 and TRBJ1-2; D is undetermined. CDR3 length equals 12 residues. Trimming cost V 1 base and J 7 bases, with 7 bases left between them. Germline V gives CDR1 MGHRA, CDR2 YSYEKL. CDR3 DNA: TGCGCCAGCAGCCAAGCCGGGGTTGGCTACACCTTC. Translating gives CASSQAGVGYTF.

The rearrangement uses TRBV12-3 or TRBV12-4 and TRBJ1-4; D unresolved. The CDR3 extends over 12 amino acids. The V end was cut by 4 bases, the J end by 8 bases, with 8 bases between. In DNA form, the CDR3 reads TGTGCCAGCAGTTACCCGACAGAAAAACTGTTTTTT. Translation: CASSYPTEKLFF.

The chain couples TRBV20-1 to TRBJ2-7, with 8 positions matching TRBD1. V was clipped by 0 bases and J by 6 bases; unmatched bases: 19. The CDR3 length is 18 residues. Per the germline V gene, CDR1 is DFQATT and CDR2 is SNEGSKA (reference sequence). The chain's CDR3 is CSARDLVAAGGELAEQYF. Here the CDR3 DNA reads TGCAGTGCTAGAGATCTGGTAGCGGCAGGGGGCGAATTGGCCGAGCAGTACTTC.

By share, this clonotype ranks as medium-sized. The V and J genes are TRBV11-2 and TRBJ2-5; no firm D call. The CDR3 spans 15 residues. Germline lookup yields CDR1 SGHAT and CDR2 FQNNGV. Trimming took off 4 bases at V and 1 base at J, with 13 bases between the two ends. CDR3 in amino acids: CASSSLSGPQETQYF. CDR3 DNA: TGTGCCAGCAGCTCCTTGAGTGGACCCCAAGAGACCCAGTACTTC.

The V gene is TRBV5-4, the J gene TRBJ1-2; 11 positions match TRBD1. Trimming at V came to 7 bases and at J to 3 bases, leaving 5 bases not matched to a gene. Germline V gene data show CDR1 as SGHNT and CDR2 as YYREEE (reference sequence). This CDR3 region has 14 residues. The CDR3 loop reads CASGRDRGDYGYTF. The CDR3 DNA reads as TGTGCCAGCGGGCGGGACAGGGGGGACTATGGCTACACCTTC.

This clonotype was detected a few times. The chain is built from TRBV15 and TRBJ2-7, with D possibly being TRBD1 (6 bases). This CDR3 region has 14 residues. V lost 2 bases to trimming and J lost 6 bases, with 14 bases between them. Germline CDR1 reads LNHNV; CDR2 reads YYDKDF (reference sequence). CDR3 residues: CATSRRPDSIEQYF. The CDR3 DNA reads as TGTGCCACCAGCAGACGCCCGGACAGCATCGAGCAGTACTTC.